What follows are 5 T cell receptor beta chains derived from one specimen sequenced in a study of T cell changes during pregnancy in multiple sclerosis. Sequencing was performed with immunoSEQ multiplex PCR; in TCRdb, only in-frame clones are kept and a portion is missing. The sample carries about 20,000 clones, about nine tenths recorded once. The sequencing used CD8+ T cells from peripheral blood mononuclear cells, collected in the third trimester of pregnancy. These receptor sequences come from a female donor in good health, enrolled as a control in a pregnancy study.

This sequence joins TRBV5-8 and TRBJ2-1, with a tentative D call TRBD2 (6 bases). This CDR3 spans 17 amino acids. V lost 4 bases to trimming and J lost 0 bases, with 17 bases between them. CDR1 and CDR2 from the germline V gene are SGHTS and YDEGEE. CDR3 amino acids: CASSVGTSRSSYNEQFF. CDR3 DNA sequence: TGTGCCAGCAGCGTGGGGACTTCCAGGAGCTCCTACAATGAGCAGTTCTTC.

The rearrangement joins TRBV6-4 to TRBJ2-1, with TRBD2 matching over 12 bases. There are 16 residues in the CDR3. Germline V gives CDR1 MRHNA, CDR2 SNTAGT. J was trimmed by 4 bases and V by 5 bases; bases with no gene match: 6. DNA for the CDR3: TGTGCCAGCAGTTCAACCGGGACTAGCGGGTACAATGAGCAGTTCTTC. Its translation: CASSSTGTSGYNEQFF.

This clone qualifies as medium-sized. The chain links TRBV10-1 to TRBJ2-3; D possibly corresponds to TRBD2 (6 bases). This CDR3 comprises 17 residues. V lost 2 bases, J lost 1 base, and 16 bases lay in between. CDR1 and CDR2 from the germline V gene are WNHNN and SYGVQD (reference sequence). The CDR3 bases are TGCGCCAGCAGTGAGGGTGAGCGAGGAGGGGGCACAGATACGCAGTATTTT. It specifies CASSEGERGGGTDTQYF.

The chain uses TRBV27 and TRBJ2-7; a possible D gene is TRBD2 (5 bases). The CDR3 loop spans 13 amino acids. Germline CDR1 is MNHEY and CDR2 is SMNVEV (reference sequence). V was trimmed by 3 bases and J by 7 bases, leaving 13 bases between them. The CDR3 loop is CASSLGSDREQYF. The DNA for the CDR3 is TGTGCCAGCAGTTTGGGGAGCGACCGGGAGCAGTACTTC.

The chain links TRBV13 to TRBJ1-2; maybe TRBD1 (5 bases). V dropped 6 bases and J dropped 6 bases, with 17 bases sitting between them. Germline CDR1 and CDR2: PRHDT and FYEKMQ (reference sequence). The CDR3 runs to 14 residues. The CDR3 reads CASSHQGGVDGYTF. In nucleotides, the CDR3 is TGTGCCAGCAGTCATCAGGGTGGGGTTGATGGCTACACCTTC.